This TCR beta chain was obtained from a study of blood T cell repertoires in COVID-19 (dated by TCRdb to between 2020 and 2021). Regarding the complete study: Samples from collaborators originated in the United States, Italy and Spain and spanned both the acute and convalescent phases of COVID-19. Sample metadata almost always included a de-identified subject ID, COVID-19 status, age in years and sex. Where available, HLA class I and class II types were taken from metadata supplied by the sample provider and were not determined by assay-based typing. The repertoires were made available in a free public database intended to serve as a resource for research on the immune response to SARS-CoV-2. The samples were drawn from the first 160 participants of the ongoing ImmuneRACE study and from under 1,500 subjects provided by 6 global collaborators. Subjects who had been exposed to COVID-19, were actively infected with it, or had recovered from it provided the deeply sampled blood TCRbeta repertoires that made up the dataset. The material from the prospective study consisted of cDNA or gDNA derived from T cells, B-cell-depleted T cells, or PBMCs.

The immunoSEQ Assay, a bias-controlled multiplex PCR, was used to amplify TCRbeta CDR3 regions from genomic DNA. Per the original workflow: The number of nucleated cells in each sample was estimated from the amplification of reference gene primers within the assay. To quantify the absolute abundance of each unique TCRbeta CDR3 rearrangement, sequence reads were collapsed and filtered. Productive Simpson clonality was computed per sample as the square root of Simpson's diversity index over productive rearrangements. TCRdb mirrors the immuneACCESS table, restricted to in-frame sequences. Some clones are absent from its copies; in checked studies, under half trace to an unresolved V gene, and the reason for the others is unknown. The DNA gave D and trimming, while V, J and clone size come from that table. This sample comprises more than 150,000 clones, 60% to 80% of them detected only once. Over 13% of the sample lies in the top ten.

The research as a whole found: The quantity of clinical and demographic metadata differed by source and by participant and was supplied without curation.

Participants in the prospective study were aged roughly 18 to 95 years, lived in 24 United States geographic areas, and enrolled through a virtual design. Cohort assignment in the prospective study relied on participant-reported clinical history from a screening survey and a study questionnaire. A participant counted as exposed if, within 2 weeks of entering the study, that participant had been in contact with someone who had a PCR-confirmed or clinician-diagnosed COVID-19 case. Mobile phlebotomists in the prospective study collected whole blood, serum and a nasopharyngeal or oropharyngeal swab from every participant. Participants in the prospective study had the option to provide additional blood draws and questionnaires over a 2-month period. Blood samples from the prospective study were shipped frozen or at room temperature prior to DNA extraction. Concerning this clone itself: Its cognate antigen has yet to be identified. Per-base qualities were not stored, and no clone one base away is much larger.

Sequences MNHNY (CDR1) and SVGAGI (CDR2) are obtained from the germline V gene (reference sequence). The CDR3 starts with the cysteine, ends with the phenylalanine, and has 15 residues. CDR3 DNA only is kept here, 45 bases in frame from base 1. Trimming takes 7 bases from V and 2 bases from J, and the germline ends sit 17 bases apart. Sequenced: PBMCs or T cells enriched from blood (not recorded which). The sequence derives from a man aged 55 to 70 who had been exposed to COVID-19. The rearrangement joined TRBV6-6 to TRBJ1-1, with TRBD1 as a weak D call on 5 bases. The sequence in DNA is TGTGCCAGCAAAACCTCGGGACTGACTAACACTGAAGCTTTCTTT. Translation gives CASKTSGLTNTEAFF.